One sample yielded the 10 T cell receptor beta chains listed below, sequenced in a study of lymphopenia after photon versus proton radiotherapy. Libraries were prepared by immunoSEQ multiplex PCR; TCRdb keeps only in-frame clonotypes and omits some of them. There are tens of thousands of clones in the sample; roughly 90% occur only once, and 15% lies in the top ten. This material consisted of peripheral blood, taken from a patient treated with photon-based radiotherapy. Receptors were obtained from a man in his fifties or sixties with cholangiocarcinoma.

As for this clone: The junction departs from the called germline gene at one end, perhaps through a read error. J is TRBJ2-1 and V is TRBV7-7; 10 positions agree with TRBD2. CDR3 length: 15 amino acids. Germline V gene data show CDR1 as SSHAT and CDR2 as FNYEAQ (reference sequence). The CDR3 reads CASSYGTSDSNEQFF. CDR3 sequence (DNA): TGTGCTAGCAGCTACGGGACTAGCGACTCCAATGAGCAGTTCTTC.

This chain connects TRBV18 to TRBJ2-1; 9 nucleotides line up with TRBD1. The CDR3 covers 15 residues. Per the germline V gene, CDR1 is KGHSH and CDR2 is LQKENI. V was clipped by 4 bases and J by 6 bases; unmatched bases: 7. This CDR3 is CASSRVVQGANEQFF. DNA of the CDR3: TGTGCCAGCTCACGGGTTGTACAGGGGGCCAATGAGCAGTTCTTC.

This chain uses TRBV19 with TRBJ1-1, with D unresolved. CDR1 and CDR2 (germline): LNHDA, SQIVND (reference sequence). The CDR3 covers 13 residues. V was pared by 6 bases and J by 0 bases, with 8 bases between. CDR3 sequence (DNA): TGTGCCAGTAGGATCGGCATGAACACTGAAGCTTTCTTT. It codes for CASRIGMNTEAFF.

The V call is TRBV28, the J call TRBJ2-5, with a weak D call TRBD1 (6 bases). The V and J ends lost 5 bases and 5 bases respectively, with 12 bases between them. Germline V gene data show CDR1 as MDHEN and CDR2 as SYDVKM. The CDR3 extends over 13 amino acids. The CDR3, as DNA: TGTGCCAGCAGTCAGGACAGCCCGGAGACCCAGTACTTC. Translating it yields CASSQDSPETQYF.

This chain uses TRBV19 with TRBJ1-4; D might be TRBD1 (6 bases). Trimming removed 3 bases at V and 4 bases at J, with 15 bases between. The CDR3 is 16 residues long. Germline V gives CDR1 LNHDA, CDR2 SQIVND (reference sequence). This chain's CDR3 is CASSIRGNVLNEKLFF. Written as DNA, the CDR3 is TGTGCCAGTAGTATCAGGGGCAACGTACTTAATGAAAAACTGTTTTTT.

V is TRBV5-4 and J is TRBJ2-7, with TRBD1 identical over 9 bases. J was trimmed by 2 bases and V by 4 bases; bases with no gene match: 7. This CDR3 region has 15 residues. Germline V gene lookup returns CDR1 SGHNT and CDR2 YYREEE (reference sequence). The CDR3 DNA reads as TGTGCCAGCAGCCCCGGACAGGGGTCTCCCTACGAGCAGTACTTC. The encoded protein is CASSPGQGSPYEQYF.

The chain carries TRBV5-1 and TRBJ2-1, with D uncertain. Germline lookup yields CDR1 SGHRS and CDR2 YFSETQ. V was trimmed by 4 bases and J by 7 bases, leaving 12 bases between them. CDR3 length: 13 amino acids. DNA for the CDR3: TGCGCCAGCAGCCCACCGTCCCAAAATGAGCAGTTCTTC. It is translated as CASSPPSQNEQFF. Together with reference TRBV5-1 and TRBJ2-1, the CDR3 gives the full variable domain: KAGVTQTPRYLIKTRGQQVTLSCSPISGHRSVSWYQQTPGQGLQFLFEYFSETQRNKGNFPGRFSGRQFSNSRSEMNVSTLELGDSALYLCASSPPSQNEQFFGPGTRLTVL.

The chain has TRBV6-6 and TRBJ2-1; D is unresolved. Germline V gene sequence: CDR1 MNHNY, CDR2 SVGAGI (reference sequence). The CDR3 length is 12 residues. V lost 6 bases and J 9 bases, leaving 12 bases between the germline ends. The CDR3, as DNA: TGTGCCAGCAGCACTGAATCATTTGAGCAGTTCTTC. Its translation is CASSTESFEQFF.

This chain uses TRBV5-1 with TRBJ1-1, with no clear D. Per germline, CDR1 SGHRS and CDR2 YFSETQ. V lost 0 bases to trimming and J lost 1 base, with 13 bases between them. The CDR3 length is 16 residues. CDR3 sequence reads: CASSLGSRGGNTEAFF. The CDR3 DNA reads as TGCGCCAGCAGCTTGGGGTCTCGGGGAGGGAACACTGAAGCTTTCTTT.

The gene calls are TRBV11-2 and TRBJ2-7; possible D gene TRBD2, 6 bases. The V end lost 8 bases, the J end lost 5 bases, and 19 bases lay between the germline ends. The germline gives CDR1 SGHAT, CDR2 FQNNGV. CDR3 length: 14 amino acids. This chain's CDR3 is CASQGLASADEQYF. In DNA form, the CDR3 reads TGTGCCAGCCAGGGTCTAGCGTCCGCCGACGAGCAGTACTTC. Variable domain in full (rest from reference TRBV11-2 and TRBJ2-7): EAGVAQSPRYKIIEKRQSVAFWCNPISGHATLYWYQQILGQGPKLLIQFQNNGVVDDSQLPKDRFSAERLKGVDSTLKIQPAKLEDSAVYLCASQGLASADEQYFGPGTRLTVT.